The 31 T cell receptor beta chains given below trace back to one sample, sequenced in a study of blood T cell repertoires in COVID-19. Sequencing used immunoSEQ multiplex PCR; TCRdb keeps in-frame clones, though not all of them. The sample includes fewer than 80,000 clones, 80% of them seen just once. Specimen: peripheral blood. These receptors all come from a human donor in a cohort sampled during active COVID-19.

In its sample, this clone was seen once. This rearrangement joins TRBV10-1 to TRBJ2-3; a weak D match, TRBD1 (6 bases). The CDR3 runs 15 residues. Trimming took 3 bases from V and 2 from J, leaving 12 bases between them. CDR1 and CDR2 (germline): WNHNN, SYGVQD (reference sequence). The DNA of the CDR3 is TGCGCCAGCAGTGAATACGGGACACCCACAGATACGCAGTATTTT. Translation: CASSEYGTPTDTQYF.

The chain carries TRBV7-8 and TRBJ2-3; 13 positions agree with TRBD2. J gave up 3 bases and V 6 bases, and 6 bases lay outside the gene matches. Germline V gene data show CDR1 as SGHVS and CDR2 as FQNEAQ. This CDR3 has 16 amino acids. This CDR3 is CASSPQLAGGTDTQYF. CDR3 in DNA: TGTGCCAGCAGTCCCCAACTAGCGGGAGGGACAGATACGCAGTATTTT.

CDR3 nucleotides: TGTGCCAGCAGTGAGGGGGGGGCTCGTTCACCCCTCCACTTT. The encoded protein is CASSEGGARSPLHF. The V call is TRBV2, the J call TRBJ1-6, with D tentatively TRBD1 (6 bases). Germline lookup yields CDR1 SNHLY and CDR2 FYNNEI. V lost 3 bases, J lost 9 bases, and 12 bases lay in between. The CDR3 is 14 residues long. The full variable domain, rest sourced from reference TRBV2 and TRBJ1-6, is EPEVTQTPSHQVTQMGQEVILRCVPISNHLYFYWYRQILGQKVEFLVSFYNNEISEKSEIFDDQFSVERPDGSNFTLKIRSTKLEDSAMYFCASSEGGARSPLHFGNGTRLTVT.

The chain couples TRBV6-6 to TRBJ2-7; TRBD1 is a possible D gene (5 bases). Germline CDR1 is MNHNY and CDR2 is SVGAGI (reference sequence). Trimming shortened V by 5 bases and J by 1 base, and 12 bases separated the two germline ends. The CDR3 has 14 amino acids. The CDR3 DNA reads as TGTGCCAGCAGTGCGGAGACAGAATCCTACGAGCAGTACTTC. This sequence encodes CASSAETESYEQYF.

This chain links TRBV12-3 or TRBV12-4 with TRBJ1-2; 7 nucleotides align to TRBD1. The trim removed 5 bases at V and 4 bases at J, leaving 4 bases unmatched. The CDR3 totals 13 residues. CDR3 nucleotides: TGTGCCAGCAGTACCCGACAGGGCTATGGCTACACCTTC. This sequence encodes CASSTRQGYGYTF.

V and J are TRBV19 and TRBJ2-1; 7 bases are a match to TRBD2. Germline CDR1 LNHDA, CDR2 SQIVND (reference sequence). The V segment lost 6 bases and the J segment 4 bases; nucleotides outside the gene matches: 15. The CDR3 is 17 residues long. The CDR3 is CASSDRLAGSPYNEQFF. The CDR3, as DNA: TGTGCCAGTAGCGATCGATTAGCGGGCTCACCATACAATGAGCAGTTCTTC.

V usage is TRBV30 and J usage is TRBJ1-3, with D possibly TRBD1 on 6 matching bases. Per the germline V gene, CDR1 is GTSNPN and CDR2 is SVGIG (reference sequence). The CDR3 is 13 residues long. V lost 3 bases and J lost 4, with 10 bases in between. The CDR3 protein is CAWSLTGGNTIYF. CDR3 bases: TGTGCCTGGAGCCTGACAGGAGGAAACACCATATATTTT.

This clone turned up a few times. This chain connects TRBV20-1 to TRBJ1-2, with 7 bases matching TRBD1. CDR1 is DFQATT and CDR2 is SNEGSKA in the germline V gene (reference sequence). With V trimmed by 3 bases and J by 9 bases, 16 bases remained unmatched. This CDR3 is 15 amino acids long. The CDR3: CSASSPGQQIFRYTF. CDR3 sequence (DNA): TGCAGTGCTAGTTCACCGGGACAGCAAATTTTCCGCTACACCTTC.

V is TRBV30 and J is TRBJ2-7; D is possibly TRBD1 (6 bases). Trimming left V 2 bases short and J 4 bases short, with 12 bases between. The CDR3 has 13 amino acids. Looked up from germline, CDR1 is GTSNPN and CDR2 is SVGIG (reference sequence). Here the CDR3 reads CAWSLGQTYEQYF. The CDR3 nucleotides read TGTGCCTGGAGTCTTGGACAGACTTACGAGCAGTACTTC.

CDR3 protein: CASRRRSGDLAQPQHF. CDR3 in DNA: TGTGCCAGCAGGCGACGATCAGGGGATTTGGCTCAGCCCCAGCATTTT. The chain carries TRBV27 and TRBJ1-5; tentative D call: TRBD1 (6 bases). V lost 6 bases, J lost 6 bases, and 21 bases lay in between. This CDR3 is built from 16 residues. Germline V CDR1 and CDR2: MNHEY, SMNVEV (reference sequence).

The J gene is TRBJ2-1, the V gene TRBV2; D possibly corresponds to TRBD1 (6 bases). The germline V gene has CDR1 SNHLY and CDR2 FYNNEI. This CDR3 comprises 17 residues. The germline V and J ends were trimmed by 3 bases and 4 bases, with 19 bases remaining between them. The CDR3 DNA reads as TGTGCCAGCAGTGATGCAGATTTCTCGGACAGATACAATGAGCAGTTCTTC. Protein product: CASSDADFSDRYNEQFF.

The CDR3: CASQAFFVQGAQSYEQYF. The DNA for the CDR3 is TGCGCCAGTCAAGCCTTTTTTGTCCAGGGGGCGCAGAGCTACGAGCAGTACTTC. The chain has TRBV4-1 and TRBJ2-7; 8 nucleotides match TRBD1. This CDR3 has 18 residues. Losses at the gene ends were 9 bases for V and 3 bases for J; bases not matched to a gene: 22. Germline CDR1 MGHRA, CDR2 YSYEKL.

This chain uses TRBV6-5 with TRBJ1-5, with D perhaps TRBD1 (5 bases). Trimming pared 6 bases from V and 0 bases from J, leaving 12 bases between. Germline loops: CDR1 MNHEY, CDR2 SVGAGI. CDR3 length: 15 residues. The CDR3 protein is CASRGGFLSNQPQHF. The CDR3 coding sequence is TGTGCCAGCAGGGGGGGATTCCTTAGCAATCAGCCCCAGCATTTT.

The chain has TRBV4-3 and TRBJ2-7; D remains unclear. CDR3 length: 15 residues. V lost 0 bases to trimming and J lost 2 bases, with 11 bases between them. Germline-derived CDR1 and CDR2 are LGHNA and YSLEER. The CDR3 spells CASSQDWQVAYEQYF. For the CDR3, the DNA is TGCGCCAGCAGCCAAGATTGGCAGGTGGCCTACGAGCAGTACTTC.

The chain combines TRBV4-1 with TRBJ1-2; D is possibly TRBD1 (5 bases). This CDR3 comprises 13 residues. Germline CDR1 reads MGHRA; CDR2 reads YSYEKL. Trimming stripped 2 bases from V and 8 bases from J, with 12 bases between. CDR3 region: CASSQQGSRGYTF. The CDR3 DNA follows: TGCGCCAGCAGCCAACAGGGTTCTCGGGGCTACACCTTC.

The chain combines TRBV7-8 with TRBJ2-7, with no clear D. Per the germline V gene, CDR1 is SGHVS and CDR2 is FQNEAQ. This CDR3 is 13 amino acids long. Deletions cut 4 bases from V and 1 base from J, with 8 bases between. The CDR3 loop is CASSYERSYEQYF. CDR3 in DNA: TGTGCCAGCAGCTACGAGCGATCCTACGAGCAGTACTTC.

This chain uses TRBV2 with TRBJ1-4, with D maybe TRBD1 (6 bases). The CDR3 runs to 14 residues. From germline, CDR1 is SNHLY and CDR2 FYNNEI. The ends were cut back, 7 bases at V and 4 bases at J, with 13 bases in the middle. CDR3 nucleotide sequence: TGTGCCAGCAACCTACAGGGCGTTAATGAAAAACTGTTTTTT. This sequence encodes CASNLQGVNEKLFF.

This clone was counted a single time. This sequence joins TRBV4-3 and TRBJ1-3; 7 nucleotides line up with TRBD1. J gave up 0 bases and V 5 bases, and 4 bases lay outside the gene matches. This CDR3 comprises 15 residues. Germline CDR1 LGHNA, CDR2 YSLEER. The CDR3 spells CASSGQANSGNTIYF. In nucleotides, the CDR3 is TGCGCCAGCAGCGGACAGGCGAACTCTGGAAACACCATATATTTT.

This clone was observed a few times. This chain connects TRBV10-3 to TRBJ1-6, with 8 bases aligning to TRBD1. Trimming took 2 bases from V and 7 from J; bases not matched to a gene: 4. Germline lookup yields CDR1 ENHRY and CDR2 SYGVKD. The CDR3 is made up of 15 amino acids. DNA of the CDR3: TGTGCCATCAGTGAGGGACAGGGAGGGAATTCACCCCTCCACTTT. Its protein is CAISEGQGGNSPLHF.

This clone appeared once. This chain uses TRBV20-1 with TRBJ1-2; possible D gene TRBD1, 6 bases. The CDR3 has 11 amino acids. V was shortened by 5 bases and J by 4 bases, with 8 bases between the two germline ends. Germline values: CDR1 DFQATT, CDR2 SNEGSKA (reference sequence). The CDR3 bases are TGCAGTGCTTCGGACAGCTATGGCTACACCTTC. Translated: CSASDSYGYTF.

The rearrangement uses TRBV20-1 and TRBJ2-7; 9 bases line up with TRBD1. V trimming: 3 bases; J trimming: 4 bases; junction bases outside the gene matches: 7. The CDR3 runs to 14 residues. Germline CDR1 and CDR2: DFQATT and SNEGSKA (reference sequence). CDR3 nucleotides: TGCAGTGCTAGTCCTTGGACAGGGGAGTACGAGCAGTACTTC. Translated, it gives CSASPWTGEYEQYF.

The V gene is TRBV28, the J gene TRBJ1-4; tentative D call: TRBD1 (6 bases). CDR1 is MDHEN and CDR2 is SYDVKM in the germline V gene. The length of the CDR3 is 13 residues. Trimming left V 5 bases short and J 4 bases short, with 8 bases between. The CDR3 coding sequence is TGTGCCAGCAGTACAGGGTTTAATGAAAAACTGTTTTTT. Its protein product is CASSTGFNEKLFF.

The chain joins TRBV6-2 or TRBV6-3 to TRBJ1-2, with 9 positions matching TRBD1. CDR1 is MNHEY, CDR2 SVGEGT, per germline. The V segment lost 4 bases and the J segment 4 bases; nucleotides outside the gene matches: 7. There are 15 residues in the CDR3. The CDR3 reads CASSSTPTGGYGYTF. The CDR3, as DNA: TGTGCCAGCAGTTCCACCCCGACAGGGGGCTATGGCTACACCTTC.

The rearrangement joins TRBV5-4 to TRBJ1-1; 9 nucleotides align to TRBD1. The CDR3 runs 17 residues. Germline CDR1 reads SGHNT; CDR2 reads YYREEE (reference sequence). The V gene end was trimmed by 0 bases and the J gene end by 2 bases; junction bases not matched to a gene: 8. The CDR3 is CASSLGSGTGINTEAFF. The CDR3 coding sequence is TGTGCCAGCAGCTTGGGATCCGGGACAGGGATTAACACTGAAGCTTTCTTT. The variable domain in full, with the rest retrieved from reference TRBV5-4 and TRBJ1-1, is ETGVTQSPTHLIKTRGQQVTLRCSSQSGHNTVSWYQQALGQGPQFIFQYYREEENGRGNFPPRFSGLQFPNYSSELNVNALELDDSALYLCASSLGSGTGINTEAFFGQGTRLTVV.

This clone was picked up one time. The chain combines TRBV21-1 with TRBJ1-1; the D call in the table, TRBD1, was not verified against the DNA. TRBV21-1 is an annotated pseudogene. CDR3 size: 14 residues. This chain's CDR3 is CASRTGKNTEEAFF. The CDR3 nucleotides read TGTGCCAGCAGGACAGGTAAGAACACTGAGGAAGCTTTCTTT.

The chain combines TRBV5-5 with TRBJ2-7; D gene ambiguous. The CDR3 contains 13 residues. Trimming pared 0 bases from V and 5 bases from J, leaving 9 bases between. The germline gives CDR1 SGHKS, CDR2 YYEKEE (reference sequence). This CDR3 is CASSLGRVDEQYF. The CDR3 DNA reads TGTGCCAGCAGCTTGGGTCGGGTTGACGAGCAGTACTTC. Full variable domain (missing parts from reference TRBV5-5 and TRBJ2-7): DAGVTQSPTHLIKTRGQQVTLRCSPISGHKSVSWYQQVLGQGPQFIFQYYEKEERGRGNFPDRFSARQFPNYSSELNVNALLLGDSALYLCASSLGRVDEQYFGPGTRLTVT.

The chain employs TRBV7-2 and TRBJ1-5; 7 bases match TRBD1. The CDR3 is 16 residues long. The ends lost 1 base at V and 0 bases at J; junction bases unmatched: 3. Germline V lookup: CDR1 SGHTA, CDR2 FQGNSA. The CDR3 region has the DNA TGTGCCAGCAGCTTAGATGGACAGGCTAGCAATCAGCCCCAGCATTTT. Amino acids: CASSLDGQASNQPQHF.

V and J are TRBV7-9 and TRBJ2-5, with 11 positions matching TRBD2. The junction had 14 bases not matched to a gene; V was cut back by 6 bases and J by 2 bases. The CDR3 is made up of 18 amino acids. Germline-derived CDR1 and CDR2 are SEHNR and FQNEAQ (reference sequence). The CDR3 nucleotides read TGTGCCAGCAGTTCGGATCGACTAGCGGGACCTTTACAAGAGACCCAGTACTTC. This encodes CASSSDRLAGPLQETQYF.

This chain joins TRBV11-2 and TRBJ1-1; TRBD1 might be the D (6 bases). The V gene lost 1 base and the J gene lost 10 bases, with 16 bases spanning the gap. The germline CDR1 and CDR2 sequences are SGHAT and FQNNGV. This CDR3 has 14 amino acids. This chain's CDR3 is CASSLASGVGGAFF. For the CDR3, the DNA is TGTGCCAGCAGCTTAGCTTCAGGGGTTGGCGGAGCTTTCTTT.

The V gene is TRBV27, the J gene TRBJ2-7, with 7 nucleotides matching TRBD1. The CDR3 totals 14 residues. CDR1 and CDR2 from the germline V gene are MNHEY and SMNVEV (reference sequence). J lost 2 bases, V lost 0 bases, and 1 base had no gene match. The CDR3 nucleotides read TGTGCCAGCAGTTTATCGACAGGGACCTACGAGCAGTACTTC. Its protein product is CASSLSTGTYEQYF.

The V gene is TRBV28, the J gene TRBJ1-5; possibly TRBD1 for D (5 bases). The germline V and J ends were trimmed by 0 bases and 6 bases, with 9 bases remaining between them. Germline V gene sequence: CDR1 MDHEN, CDR2 SYDVKM. The CDR3 has 14 residues. The CDR3, as DNA: TGTGCCAGCAGTTTATGGCAGGGAGGTCAGCCCCAGCATTTT. It is translated as CASSLWQGGQPQHF.